A selection of T cell receptor beta chains follows, all from one sample in a study of cytomegalovirus exposure and HLA in healthy donors. TCRdb's copy holds only in-frame clones and misses some; the assay was immunoSEQ multiplex PCR. The sample carries some 170,000 clones, about 80% recorded once. The specimen sequenced was PBMCs. These receptors originate from a man between 18 and 35 years old in good health and CMV-seropositive. The conserved cysteine and the conserved F or W are not part of the CDR3 here.

cdr3_aa: ASSQVIASEQY; j_call: TRBJ2-7; v_call: TRBV4-3
cdr3_aa: ASSPAGGGSNQPQH; j_call: TRBJ1-5; v_call: TRBV18
cdr3_aa: ASSVVQGGEQY; j_call: TRBJ2-7; v_call: TRBV9
cdr3_aa: SVEDPEGGGEKLF; j_call: TRBJ1-4; v_call: TRBV29-1
cdr3_aa: ASSLSDNQPQH; j_call: TRBJ1-5; v_call: TRBV11-2
cdr3_aa: ASSRRGGRGSYEQY; j_call: .; v_call: TRBV2
cdr3_aa: ASRFVDRDRGAELF; j_call: TRBJ2-2; v_call: TRBV4-2
cdr3_aa: ASSLRGLAGEDTQY; j_call: TRBJ2-3; v_call: TRBV13
cdr3_aa: ASSDRQGAEKLF; j_call: TRBJ1-4; v_call: TRBV27
cdr3_aa: ATSRETVAKNIQY; j_call: TRBJ2-4; v_call: TRBV15
cdr3_aa: AISGRGQGYSEQY; j_call: TRBJ2-7; v_call: TRBV10-3
cdr3_aa: ASSEVQYNQPQH; j_call: TRBJ1-5; v_call: TRBV10-2
cdr3_aa: ASSFRDRVSEAF; j_call: TRBJ1-1; v_call: TRBV27
cdr3_aa: ASSVEGTGGTEAF; j_call: TRBJ1-1; v_call: TRBV2
cdr3_aa: ASSYFRGQGIGGYT; j_call: TRBJ1-2; v_call: TRBV27
cdr3_aa: ASSHHRGLNTEAF; j_call: TRBJ1-1; v_call: TRBV7-9
cdr3_aa: ASSAERESSYEQY; j_call: TRBJ2-7; v_call: TRBV5-4
cdr3_aa: ASSRELPTSGASYEQY; j_call: TRBJ2-7; v_call: TRBV4-2
cdr3_aa: ASSQLLTPNNEQF; j_call: TRBJ2-1; v_call: TRBV19
cdr3_aa: ASWVEGTDTQY; j_call: TRBJ2-3; v_call: TRBV25-1